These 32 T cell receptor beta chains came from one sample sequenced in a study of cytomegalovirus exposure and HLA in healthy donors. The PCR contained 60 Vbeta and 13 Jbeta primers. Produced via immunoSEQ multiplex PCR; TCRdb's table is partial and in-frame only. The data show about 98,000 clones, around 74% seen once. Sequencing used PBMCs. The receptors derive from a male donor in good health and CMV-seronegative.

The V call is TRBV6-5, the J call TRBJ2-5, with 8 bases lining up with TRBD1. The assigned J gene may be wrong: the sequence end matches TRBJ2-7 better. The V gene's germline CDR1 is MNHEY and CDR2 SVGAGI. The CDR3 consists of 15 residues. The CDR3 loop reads CASSYSDRVSYEQYF. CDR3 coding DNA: TGTGCCAGCAGTTACTCGGACAGGGTCTCCTACGAGCAGTACTTC.

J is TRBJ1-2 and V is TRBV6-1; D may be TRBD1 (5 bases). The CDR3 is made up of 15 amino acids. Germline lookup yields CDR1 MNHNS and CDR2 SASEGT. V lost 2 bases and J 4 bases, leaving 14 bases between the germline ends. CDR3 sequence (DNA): TGTGCCAGCAGTGAATCTCAGGGTATAGGCTATGGCTACACCTTC. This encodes CASSESQGIGYGYTF.

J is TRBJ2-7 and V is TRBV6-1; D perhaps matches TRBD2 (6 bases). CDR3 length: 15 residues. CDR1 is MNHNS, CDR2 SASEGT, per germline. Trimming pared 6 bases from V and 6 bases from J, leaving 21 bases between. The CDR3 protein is CASRLDRDSLSEQYF. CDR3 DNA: TGTGCCAGCAGATTAGACCGGGACTCTTTAAGCGAGCAGTACTTC.

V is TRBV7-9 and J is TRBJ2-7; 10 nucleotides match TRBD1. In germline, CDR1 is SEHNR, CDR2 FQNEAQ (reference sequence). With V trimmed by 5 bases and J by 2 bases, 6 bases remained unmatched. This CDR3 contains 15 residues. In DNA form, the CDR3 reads TGTGCCAGCAGCCATGGAGGGACAGGGGCCTACGAGCAGTACTTC. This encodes CASSHGGTGAYEQYF.

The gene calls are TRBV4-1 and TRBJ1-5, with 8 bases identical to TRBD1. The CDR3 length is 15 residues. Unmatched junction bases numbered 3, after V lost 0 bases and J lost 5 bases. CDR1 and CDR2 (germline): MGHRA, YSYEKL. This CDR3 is CASSQDPGGDQPQHF. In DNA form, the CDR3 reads TGCGCCAGCAGCCAAGACCCAGGGGGCGATCAGCCCCAGCATTTT.

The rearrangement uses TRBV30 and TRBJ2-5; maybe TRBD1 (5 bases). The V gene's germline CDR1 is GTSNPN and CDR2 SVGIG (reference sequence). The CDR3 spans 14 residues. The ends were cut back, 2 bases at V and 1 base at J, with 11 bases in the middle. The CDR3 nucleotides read TGTGCCTGGAGTAAACAGGTCCTCCAAGAGACCCAGTACTTC. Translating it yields CAWSKQVLQETQYF.

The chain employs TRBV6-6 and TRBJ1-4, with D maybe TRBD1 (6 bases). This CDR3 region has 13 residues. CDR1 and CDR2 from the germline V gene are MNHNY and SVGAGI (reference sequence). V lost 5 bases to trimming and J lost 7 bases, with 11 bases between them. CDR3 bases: TGTGCCAGCAGTCAGGGACACCTTGAAAAACTGTTTTTT. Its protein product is CASSQGHLEKLFF.

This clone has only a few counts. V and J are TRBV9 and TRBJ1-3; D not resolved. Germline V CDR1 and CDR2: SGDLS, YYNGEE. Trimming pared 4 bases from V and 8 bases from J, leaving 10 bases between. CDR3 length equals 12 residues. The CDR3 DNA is TGTGCCAGCAGCCCCAACGAGTACACCATATATTTT. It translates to CASSPNEYTIYF.

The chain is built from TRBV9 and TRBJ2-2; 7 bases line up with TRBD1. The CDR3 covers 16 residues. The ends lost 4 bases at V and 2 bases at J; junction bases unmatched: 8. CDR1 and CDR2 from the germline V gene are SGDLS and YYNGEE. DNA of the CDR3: TGTGCCAGCAGCTCGACCGGGACAGCCAACACCGGGGAGCTGTTTTTT. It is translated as CASSSTGTANTGELFF.

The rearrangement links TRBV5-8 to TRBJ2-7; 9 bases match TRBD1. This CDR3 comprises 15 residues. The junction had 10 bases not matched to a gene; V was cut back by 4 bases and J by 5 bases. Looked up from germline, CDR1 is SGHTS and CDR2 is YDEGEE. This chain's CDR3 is CASSRGTGFAHEQYF. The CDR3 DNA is TGTGCCAGCAGCCGTGGGACAGGGTTTGCCCACGAGCAGTACTTC.

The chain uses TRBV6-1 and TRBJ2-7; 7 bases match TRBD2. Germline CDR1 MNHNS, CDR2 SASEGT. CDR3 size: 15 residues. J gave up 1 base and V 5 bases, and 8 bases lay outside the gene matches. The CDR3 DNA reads TGTGCCAGCAGTCCGCCGGGGGGAACTTCCTACGAGCAGTACTTC. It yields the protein CASSPPGGTSYEQYF.

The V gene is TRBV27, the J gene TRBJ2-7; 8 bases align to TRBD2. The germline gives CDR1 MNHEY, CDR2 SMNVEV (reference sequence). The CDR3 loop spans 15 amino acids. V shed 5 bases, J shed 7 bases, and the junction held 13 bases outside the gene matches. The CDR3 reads CASSRGAGGVWEQYF. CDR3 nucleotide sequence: TGTGCCAGCAGTCGAGGGGCGGGAGGAGTATGGGAGCAGTACTTC.

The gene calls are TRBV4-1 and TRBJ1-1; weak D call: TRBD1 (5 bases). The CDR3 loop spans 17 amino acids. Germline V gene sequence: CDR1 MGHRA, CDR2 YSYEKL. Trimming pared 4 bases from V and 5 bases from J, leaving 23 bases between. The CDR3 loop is CASSPDLFGGRWTEAFF. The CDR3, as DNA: TGCGCCAGCAGCCCCGACCTATTTGGGGGGAGGTGGACTGAAGCTTTCTTT.

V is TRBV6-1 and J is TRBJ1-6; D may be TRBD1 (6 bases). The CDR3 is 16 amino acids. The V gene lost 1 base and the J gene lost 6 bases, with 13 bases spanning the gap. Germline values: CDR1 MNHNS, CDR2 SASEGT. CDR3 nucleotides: TGTGCCAGCAGTGAAGGGGGAAGGGGGTCTAATTCACCCCTCCACTTT. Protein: CASSEGGRGSNSPLHF.

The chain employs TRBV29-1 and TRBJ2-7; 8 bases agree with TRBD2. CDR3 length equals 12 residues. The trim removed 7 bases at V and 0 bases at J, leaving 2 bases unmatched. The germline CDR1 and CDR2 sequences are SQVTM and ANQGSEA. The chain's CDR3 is CSAAGGSYEQYF. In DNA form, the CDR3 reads TGCAGCGCTGCGGGGGGCTCCTACGAGCAGTACTTC.

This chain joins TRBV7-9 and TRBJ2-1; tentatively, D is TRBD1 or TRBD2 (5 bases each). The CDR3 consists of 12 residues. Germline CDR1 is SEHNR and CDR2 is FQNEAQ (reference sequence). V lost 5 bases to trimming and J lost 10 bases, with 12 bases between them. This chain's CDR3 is CASSLGEREQFF. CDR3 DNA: TGTGCCAGCAGCCTAGGGGAGAGAGAGCAGTTCTTC.

CDR3 bases: TGTGCCTGGAGTGGCGCGTCCTACGAGCAGTACTTC. As protein: CAWSGASYEQYF. The rearrangement links TRBV30 to TRBJ2-7; D gene ambiguous. Trimming stripped 1 base from V and 1 base from J, with 5 bases between. The CDR3 is 12 residues long. The germline CDR1 and CDR2 sequences are GTSNPN and SVGIG (reference sequence).

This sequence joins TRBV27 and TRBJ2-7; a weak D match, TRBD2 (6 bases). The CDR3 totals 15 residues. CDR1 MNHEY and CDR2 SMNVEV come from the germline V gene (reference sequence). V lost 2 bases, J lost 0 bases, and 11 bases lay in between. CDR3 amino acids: CASSLDRGSSYEQYF. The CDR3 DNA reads TGTGCCAGCAGTTTAGACCGGGGGAGCTCCTACGAGCAGTACTTC.

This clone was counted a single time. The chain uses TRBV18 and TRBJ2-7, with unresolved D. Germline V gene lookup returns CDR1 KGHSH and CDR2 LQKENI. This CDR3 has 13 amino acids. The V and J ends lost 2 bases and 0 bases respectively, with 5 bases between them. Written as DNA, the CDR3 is TGTGCCAGCTCACCATCCCACTCCTACGAGCAGTACTTC. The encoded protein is CASSPSHSYEQYF. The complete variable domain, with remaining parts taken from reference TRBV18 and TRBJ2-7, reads NAGVMQNPRHLVRRRGQEARLRCSPMKGHSHVYWYRQLPEEGLKFMVYLQKENIIDESGMPKERFSAEFPKEGPSILRIQQVVRGDSAAYFCASSPSHSYEQYFGPGTRLTVT.

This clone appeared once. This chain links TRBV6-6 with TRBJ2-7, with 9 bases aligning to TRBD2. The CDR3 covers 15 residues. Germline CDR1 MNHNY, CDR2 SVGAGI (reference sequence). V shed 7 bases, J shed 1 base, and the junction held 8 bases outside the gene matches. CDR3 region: CASTPMTSGSYEQYF. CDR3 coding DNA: TGTGCCAGCACCCCAATGACTAGCGGTTCCTACGAGCAGTACTTC.

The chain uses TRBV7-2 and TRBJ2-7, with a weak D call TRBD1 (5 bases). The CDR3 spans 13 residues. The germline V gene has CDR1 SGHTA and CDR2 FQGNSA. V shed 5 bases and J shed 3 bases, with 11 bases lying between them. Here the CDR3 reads CASSRQRNYEQYF. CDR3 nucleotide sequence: TGTGCCAGCAGCAGACAGAGGAACTACGAGCAGTACTTC.

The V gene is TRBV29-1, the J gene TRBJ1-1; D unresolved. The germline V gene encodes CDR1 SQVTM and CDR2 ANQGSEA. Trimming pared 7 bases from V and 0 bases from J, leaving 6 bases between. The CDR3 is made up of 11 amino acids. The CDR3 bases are TGCAGCGGTTTAATGAACACTGAAGCTTTCTTT. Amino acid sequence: CSGLMNTEAFF.

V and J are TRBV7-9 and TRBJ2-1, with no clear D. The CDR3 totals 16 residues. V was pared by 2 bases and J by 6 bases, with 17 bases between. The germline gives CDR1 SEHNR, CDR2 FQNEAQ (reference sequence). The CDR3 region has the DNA TGTGCCAGCAGCTTAAGCGCTTTAAGCGTTGTCAATGAGCAGTTCTTC. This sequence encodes CASSLSALSVVNEQFF.

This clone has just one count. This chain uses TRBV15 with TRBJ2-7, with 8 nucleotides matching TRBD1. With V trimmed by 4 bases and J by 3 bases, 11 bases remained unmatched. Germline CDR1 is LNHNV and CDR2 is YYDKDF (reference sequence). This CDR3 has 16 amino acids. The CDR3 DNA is TGTGCCACCAGCAAAAAACAGGGGGTAATCGTCTACGAGCAGTACTTC. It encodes CATSKKQGVIVYEQYF.

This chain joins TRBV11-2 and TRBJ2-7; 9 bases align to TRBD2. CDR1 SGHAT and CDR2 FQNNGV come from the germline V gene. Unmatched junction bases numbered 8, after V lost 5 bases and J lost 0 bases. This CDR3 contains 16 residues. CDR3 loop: CASSLSTSGSSYEQYF. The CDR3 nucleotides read TGTGCCAGCAGCCTCTCGACTAGCGGTAGCTCCTACGAGCAGTACTTC.

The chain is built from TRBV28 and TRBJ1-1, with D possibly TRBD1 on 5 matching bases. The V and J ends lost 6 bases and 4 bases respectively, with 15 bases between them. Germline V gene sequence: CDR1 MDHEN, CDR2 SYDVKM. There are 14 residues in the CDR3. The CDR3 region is CASSLKGVGTEAFF. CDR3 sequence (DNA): TGTGCCAGCAGCCTGAAAGGGGTTGGCACTGAAGCTTTCTTT.

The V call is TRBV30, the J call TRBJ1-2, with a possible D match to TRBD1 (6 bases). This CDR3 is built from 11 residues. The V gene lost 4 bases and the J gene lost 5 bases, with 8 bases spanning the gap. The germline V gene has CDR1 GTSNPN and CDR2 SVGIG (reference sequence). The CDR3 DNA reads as TGTGCCTGGAATAGGGGGTATGGCTACACCTTC. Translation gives CAWNRGYGYTF.

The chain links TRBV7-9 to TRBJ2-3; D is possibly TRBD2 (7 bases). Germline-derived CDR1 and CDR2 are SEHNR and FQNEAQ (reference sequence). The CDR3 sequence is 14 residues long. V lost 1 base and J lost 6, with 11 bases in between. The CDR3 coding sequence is TGTGCCAGCAGCTTAGGGGGGGGCAGGGATACGCAGTATTTT. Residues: CASSLGGGRDTQYF.

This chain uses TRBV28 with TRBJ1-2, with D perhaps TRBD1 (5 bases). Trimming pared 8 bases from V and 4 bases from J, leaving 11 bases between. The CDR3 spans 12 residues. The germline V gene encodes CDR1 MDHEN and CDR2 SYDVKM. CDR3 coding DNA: TGTGCCAGCGGTACAGGCCTCTATGGCTACACCTTC. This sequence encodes CASGTGLYGYTF.

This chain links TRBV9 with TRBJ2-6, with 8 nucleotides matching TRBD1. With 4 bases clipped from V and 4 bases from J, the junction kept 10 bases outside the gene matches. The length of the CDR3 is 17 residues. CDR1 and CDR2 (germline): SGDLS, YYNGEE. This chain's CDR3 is CASSPRTGSGGANVLTF. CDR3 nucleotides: TGTGCCAGCAGCCCGAGGACAGGGAGTGGCGGGGCCAACGTCCTGACTTTC.

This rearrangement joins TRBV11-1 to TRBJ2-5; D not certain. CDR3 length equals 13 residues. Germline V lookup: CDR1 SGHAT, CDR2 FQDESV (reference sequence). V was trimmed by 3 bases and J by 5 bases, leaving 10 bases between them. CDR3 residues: CASSLGRSETQYF. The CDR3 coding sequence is TGTGCCAGCAGCTTGGGCCGATCTGAGACCCAGTACTTC.

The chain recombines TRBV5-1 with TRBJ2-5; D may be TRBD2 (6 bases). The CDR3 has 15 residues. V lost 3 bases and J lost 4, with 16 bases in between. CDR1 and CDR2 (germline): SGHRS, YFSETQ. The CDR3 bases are TGCGCCAGCAGCTCCTTCGCGGGATTGGGAGAGACCCAGTACTTC. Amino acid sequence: CASSSFAGLGETQYF.